This TCR beta chain was observed in a study of cytomegalovirus exposure and HLA in healthy donors (dated by TCRdb to the late 2010s). About the investigation overall: According to an earlier analysis of a few hundred of the donors, about 170 million T cells yielded approximately 120 million unique TCR beta sequences and 250 to 350 Gb of sequence data. About 280 gigabases of sequencing data and 80 million or so unique TCR sequences were included in an early release covering around 600 HLA-typed donors. The genetic ancestry cluster associated with self-reported Caucasian donors included around 76% of the roughly 410 genotyped donors. The study aimed to test whether signatures of past pathogen exposure could be identified by cataloging public T cell receptors. Using immunosequencing, the study profiled T cell repertoires from 500 to 800 subjects and related those repertoires to cytomegalovirus serostatus. In addition to the first cohort of 500 to 850 subjects, a separate validation cohort of approximately 130 different subjects was used. To predict cytomegalovirus infection status, the study brought together high-throughput TCR immunosequencing, statistical association of individual TCRs with disease status, and machine learning. A later analysis re-examined previously published TCR beta repertoires from just over 650 donors and added high-resolution HLA genotyping to investigate patterns of TCR occurrence. The later analysis used no new phenotypic data to find candidate immune exposures, relying instead on TCR beta sequences and their occurrence across donors. To decide whether each TCR beta V gene segment behaved as functional or pseudogenic, an earlier analysis of 587 of the donors relied on high-throughput TCR beta sequencing. Donor age, sex, ethnicity and CMV serostatus were compiled together with the repertoire data. In a later genetic analysis, genome-wide SNP genotypes for about 55% of the 666 donors were used, and that subset was treated as a discovery cohort. All discovery cohort repertoires had been generated on a single sequencing platform. Both class I and class II loci were covered by HLA typing, at four-digit resolution. Typing coverage differed by locus: A, B, C, DRB1 and DQB1 were typed in about 620-640 donors, DQA1 in 500 to 550, DPA1 in around 610, and DPB1 in roughly 450. Roughly 5 DR-DQ haplotypes were treated as single units for association and clustering because of strong linkage in the cohort. Among over 350 genotyped donors of the cohort, an average of approximately 240,000 unique TCR beta nucleotide sequences were sequenced per donor, roughly a sixth of them non-productive.

The receptor library was made with the immunoSEQ multiplex PCR assay. A mixture of 60 forward primers for TCR Vbeta segments and 13 reverse primers for TCR Jbeta segments was used in the multiplex PCR. Amplification of the CDR3 region of rearranged TCR beta genes was performed with a multiplex PCR assay on genomic DNA. Amplified TCR beta libraries were sequenced as 87-base-pair reads on the Illumina HiSeq System. Per the authors' processing: Across the 600 to 700 repertoires, a later analysis counted 60 million to 90 million unique TCR beta chains, around 11 million of which were shared by at least two donors. A nearest-neighbor algorithm error-corrected the raw reads and collapsed the reads into unique sequences, merging closely related sequences to remove PCR and sequencing errors. CDR3 sequences were aligned to IMGT reference sequences to assign V, D and J gene segments. Each retained sequence needed at least a six-nucleotide match to both a V gene segment and a J gene segment. Rearrangements were classified as productive when the CDR3 lacked stop codons and remained in frame with V and J, and all other rearrangements were classified as non-productive. CDR3 was defined by IMGT convention, running from the second conserved V-encoded cysteine to the conserved J-encoded phenylalanine. Sequences without an unambiguous match to a single V gene segment were excluded from the earlier analysis of approximately 600 of the donors. An earlier analysis of about 590 of the donors classified V segments as functional when productive rearrangements were above 56.7% and as segregating when the standard deviation between donors was above 5%. A statistical classification framework was developed to diagnose cytomegalovirus status using the catalog of TCR beta chain sequences. In a later analysis, TCR nucleotide sequences were compared against IMGT/GENE-DB human TR gene sequences so that V and J genes could be assigned. A later analysis assigned CDR3 sequences and most-parsimonious VDJ recombination scenarios with the TCRdist pipeline. In a later analysis, each TCR beta chain was defined by its CDR3 amino acid sequence together with its V-gene family, and reads lacking a unique V-gene family were excluded. As a way to deal with suspected cross-contamination and a sequencing artifact, a later analysis dropped 640 or so nucleotide sequences that were highly shared and had low generation probability. In a later analysis, a clonal expansion index was calculated for each public chain from normalized within-repertoire ranks of inferred template counts. Generation probabilities in a later analysis came from a VDJ recombination model fitted to out-of-frame rearrangements, and those results were checked against IGoR. A later analysis scored TCR-TCR, TCR-HLA and TCR-CMV co-occurrence with hypergeometric tests, applying a repertoire-size bias correction to TCR pairs. A later analysis estimated false discovery rates by permuting HLA or CMV assignments 20 times. In a later analysis, co-occurring TCRs were grouped with DBSCAN, and TCRdist sequence similarity was added when clustering was performed within HLA-allele-positive subsets. For co-occurrence clustering, repertoires with fewer than 30,000 or more than 120,000 public chains were excluded, along with four to six repertoires with anomalous nucleotide sharing. TCRdb provides this immuneACCESS table in a form limited to in-frame rearrangements. Some clones are lacking; in checked studies, under half of them reflect an unresolved V gene, and why the rest are absent is not known. V, J and clone size derive from that table, while D and trimming were established from the DNA sequence. The sample records about 200,000 clones, roughly 80% of which are singletons. The biggest ten clones account for more than 1.3% of the sample.

The cohort consisted of hundreds of healthy bone marrow donors. At the time of sampling, all cohort members were nominally healthy, though unrecorded immune exposures were likely present. The donor was CMV seronegative and was included in the group of under 450 seronegative cohort members. A peripheral blood sample was collected from each donor, and TCR beta sequencing was performed on peripheral blood mononuclear cells. Genomic DNA was extracted from the blood cell samples with the Qiagen DNeasy Blood Extraction Kit. What the work shows at the level of the full study, not this receptor alone: Roughly uniform sequencing depth across donors was assumed in presence/absence analyses, although this assumption may not hold. The earlier analysis of fewer than 750 of the donors excluded 15 to 20 rarely observed V segments, including chromosome 9 orphons, because counts were too low. Most CMV-associated TCR beta chains appeared to be HLA-restricted in a later analysis, and the HLA associations seemed to be driven largely by CMV exposure. A group of highly shared sequence variants was considered likely to be a technical artifact of the sequencing pipeline. A further reported finding was that TCR beta sequences accurately predicted the HLA-A and HLA-B alleles for most subjects in the first cohort. According to a later genetic analysis, donors in an Asian-associated ancestry cluster had fewer N-insertions in productive TCRs than the approximately 710-donor mean. The cohort was sequenced for TCR beta chains only, and without alpha or paired-chain data the features that could be detected were limited. At a false discovery rate of 0.05, a later analysis linked roughly 17,000 TCR beta sequences to specific HLA alleles. A later analysis reported that several top co-occurrence clusters appeared linked to parvovirus B19, influenza, CMV and Epstein-Barr virus. In vitro tests confirmed that a few of the cytomegalovirus-associated TCR beta chains recognize cytomegalovirus antigens. The classifier was reported to diagnose cytomegalovirus status with high specificity and sensitivity in both the original cohort and the validation cohort. A total of roughly 160 TCR beta chains were listed by the study as associated with cytomegalovirus. An association between a missense DCLRE1C variant and V-gene and J-gene trimming of TCR beta chains was found in a later genetic analysis and replicated in an independent cohort. The only immune exposure information available for the cohort was CMV serostatus. It was suggested by the authors that the approach could potentially be generalized to other disease states and immunological phenotypes. Strong co-occurrence of HLA alleles, especially DR and DQ, made assigning TCR associations to individual alleles difficult. Correlated functional status among segregating V segments might reflect linkage disequilibrium, but an unknown experimental factor could not be ruled out. In a later analysis, the rate of TCR association differed among HLA loci, with DRB1 alleles having the most associated TCRs and HLA-C alleles having the fewest. Broadly in line with IMGT annotations, most TCR beta V segments showed up in productive rearrangements about 90% or about 30% of the time in an earlier analysis of several hundred of the donors. Because the 87-base-pair reads could not distinguish some IMGT-functional V segments, including TRBV6-2 and TRBV6-3, those segments were excluded. A later analysis found that HLA-associated TCR beta chains were more clonally expanded and had lower generation probabilities than equally common non-associated chains. HLA typing was unavailable for some donors at each locus, so association tests used only the typed subset. Most TCR sequences were observed very rarely across donors, whereas some public TCRs were present in many individuals.

This clone showed up just a few times. The clone's antigen remains unknown. One end of the junction varies from germline; a read error may be responsible. From the cysteine up to the phenylalanine, the CDR3 has a length of 13 residues. Only the CDR3 region is kept as DNA, spanning 39 bases read in frame from base 1. The germline V gene (reference sequence) supplies CDR1 SGHNT and CDR2 YYREEE. This TCR was recovered from a girl under 18 in good health and CMV-seronegative. Material: PBMCs. The rearranged segments are TRBV5-4 and TRBJ2-3; 8 bases in the junction line up with TRBD2. Here is the DNA: TGTGCCAGCAGCGTCTTCCGGGGGGGCCGGCTGGTATTT. It translates to CASSVFRGGRLVF.